This TCR beta chain is drawn from a study of cytomegalovirus exposure and HLA in healthy donors. Study outcomes and limitations: According to the study, 160 or so TCR beta chains were cytomegalovirus-associated. Presence/absence analyses treated sequencing depth as roughly uniform across donors. Information on immune exposure was restricted to one variable (CMV serostatus).

It was with 60 Vbeta and 13 Jbeta primers that the PCR ran. TCRdb keeps only in-frame clones here, not all; method: immunoSEQ multiplex PCR. The sample carries 200,000 or so clones, 75% to 80% recorded once. The ends were cut back, 1 base at V and 5 bases at J, with 11 bases in the middle. The CDR3 contains 14 residues. In germline, CDR1 is LGHNA, CDR2 YSLEER. Of note for this clone: What it recognizes is unknown.

The source material was PBMCs. The chain joins TRBV4-3 to TRBJ1-1; unclear D gene. The receptor was derived from a man younger than 30 in good health and CMV-seronegative. The CDR3 DNA reads TGCGCCAGCAGCCAAGGGGAGGGCCTAACTGAAGCTTTCTTT. It yields the protein CASSQGEGLTEAFF.